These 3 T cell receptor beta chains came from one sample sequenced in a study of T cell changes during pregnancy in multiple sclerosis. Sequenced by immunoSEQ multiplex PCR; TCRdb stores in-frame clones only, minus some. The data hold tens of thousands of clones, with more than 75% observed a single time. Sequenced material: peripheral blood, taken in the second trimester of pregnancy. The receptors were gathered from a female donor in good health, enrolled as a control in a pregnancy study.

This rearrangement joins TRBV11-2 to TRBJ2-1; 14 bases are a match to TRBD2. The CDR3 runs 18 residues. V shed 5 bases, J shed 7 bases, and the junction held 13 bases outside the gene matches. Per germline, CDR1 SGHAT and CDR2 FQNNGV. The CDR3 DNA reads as TGTGCCAGCAGCCGCCTGACTAGCGGGAGGGCCTTAAGGAATGAGCAGTTCTTC. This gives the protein CASSRLTSGRALRNEQFF.

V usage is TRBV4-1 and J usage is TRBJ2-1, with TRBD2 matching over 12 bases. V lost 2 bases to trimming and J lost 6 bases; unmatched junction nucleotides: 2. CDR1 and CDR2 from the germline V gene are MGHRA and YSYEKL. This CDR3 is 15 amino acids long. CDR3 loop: CASSQLAGGINEQFF. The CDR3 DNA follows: TGCGCCAGCAGCCAACTAGCGGGAGGGATCAATGAGCAGTTCTTC.

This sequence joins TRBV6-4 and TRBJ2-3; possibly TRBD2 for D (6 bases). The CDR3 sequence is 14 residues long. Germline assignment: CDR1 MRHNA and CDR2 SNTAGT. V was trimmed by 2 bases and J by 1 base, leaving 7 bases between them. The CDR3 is CASSDGGGTDTQYF. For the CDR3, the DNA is TGTGCCAGCAGTGACGGCGGGGGCACAGATACGCAGTATTTT.